The 16 T cell receptor beta chains in this list originate from one sample, sequenced in a study of vaccination effects on CD4 cells after COVID-19. TCRdb keeps only in-frame clones here, not all; method: immunoSEQ multiplex PCR. Of tens of thousands of clones listed, over 60% are singletons. Before any sequencing was done, the ViraFEST assay used viral peptide pools to expand antigen-specific CD4+ T cells. Culture proceeded for nine to eleven days, and CD4+ T cells were then isolated. Each participant received a vaccine that was either BNT162b2 or mRNA-1273, given as two doses. The antigens for these receptors are not known. The source was CD4+ T cells from PBMCs cultured with HCoV-OC43 spike peptides, collected after COVID-19 vaccination. The subset is: HCoV-OC43 spike overlapping peptide pool stimulation. These receptor sequences come from a human donor who received a COVID-19 vaccine.

This clone has just a few counts. The gene calls are TRBV9 and TRBJ2-1; weak D call: TRBD2 (5 bases). The CDR3 is 15 amino acids. Germline V lookup: CDR1 SGDLS, CDR2 YYNGEE. Trimming stripped 0 bases from V and 2 bases from J, with 9 bases between. The CDR3 DNA sequence: TGTGCCAGCAGCGTAGAGGCGGGTCCCTACAATGAGCAGTTCTTC. The encoded protein is CASSVEAGPYNEQFF. The full variable domain, rest sourced from reference TRBV9 and TRBJ2-1, is DSGVTQTPKHLITATGQRVTLRCSPRSGDLSVYWYQQSLDQGLQFLIQYYNGEERAKGNILERFSAQQFPDLHSELNLSSLELGDSALYFCASSVEAGPYNEQFFGPGTRLTVL.

The chain carries TRBV19 and TRBJ2-7; D is possibly TRBD1 or TRBD2 (6 bases each). Germline-derived CDR1 and CDR2 are LNHDA and SQIVND (reference sequence). V was pared by 8 bases and J by 4 bases, with 15 bases between. The CDR3 length is 13 residues. CDR3 amino acids: CASSPGARYEQYF. DNA for the CDR3: TGTGCCAGTTCCCCGGGGGCGAGGTACGAGCAGTACTTC.

The chain combines TRBV11-2 with TRBJ2-1; no clear D. Germline V lookup: CDR1 SGHAT, CDR2 FQNNGV. The length of the CDR3 is 17 residues. Trimming took 0 bases from V and 6 from J, leaving 18 bases between them. Here the CDR3 reads CASSLDRPTVRSNEQFF. As DNA, the CDR3 is TGTGCCAGCAGCTTAGATCGCCCCACCGTCCGGAGCAATGAGCAGTTCTTC.

The chain recombines TRBV15 with TRBJ2-1, with D uncertain. Germline V CDR1 and CDR2: LNHNV, YYDKDF (reference sequence). V shed 5 bases and J shed 4 bases, with 9 bases lying between them. The CDR3 is 13 amino acids. CDR3 DNA sequence: TGTGCCACCAGCTCCCCCCTTTACAATGAGCAGTTCTTC. This sequence encodes CATSSPLYNEQFF.

This clone came up a few times. The chain links TRBV6-1 to TRBJ2-5; TRBD1 or TRBD2 may be the D gene (5 bases each). V was trimmed by 2 bases and J by 2 bases, leaving 12 bases between them. Germline lookup yields CDR1 MNHNS and CDR2 SASEGT. This CDR3 spans 15 amino acids. CDR3 region: CASSELRGVQETQYF. The CDR3 DNA reads as TGTGCCAGCAGTGAACTTAGGGGAGTTCAAGAGACCCAGTACTTC.

The CDR3 bases are TGTGCCAGCAGCAAGCCCGGACGGGTAACCTACGAGCAGTACTTC. Its protein is CASSKPGRVTYEQYF. This rearrangement joins TRBV21-1 to TRBJ2-7. TRBV21-1 is a pseudogene locus. The length of the CDR3 is 15 residues.

This clone appeared a single time. This chain uses TRBV3-1 (or the pseudogene TRBV3-2) with TRBJ2-3; 10 nucleotides agree with TRBD1. Per the germline V gene, CDR1 is LGHDT and CDR2 is YNNKEL (reference sequence). Germline trimming cut 4 bases from V and 1 base from J; bases unmatched to any gene: 8. The CDR3 has 17 residues. The CDR3 spells CASSPWGQGKGTDTQYF. The CDR3 DNA reads TGTGCCAGCAGCCCCTGGGGACAGGGGAAGGGCACAGATACGCAGTATTTT.

This clone was observed a single time. Here the CDR3 DNA reads TGTGCCAGCAGTGAATTCGGCGGGGGTGGCACAGATACGCAGTATTTT. As protein: CASSEFGGGGTDTQYF. The chain has TRBV25-1 and TRBJ2-3; TRBD2 matches at 7 bases. CDR1 is MGHDK, CDR2 SYGVNS, per germline. The length of the CDR3 is 16 residues. With V trimmed by 1 base and J by 1 base, 5 bases remained unmatched. Filled out from reference TRBV25-1 and TRBJ2-3, the complete variable domain reads EADIYQTPRYLVIGTGKKITLECSQTMGHDKMYWYQQDPGMELHLIHYSYGVNSTEKGDLSSESTVSRIRTEHFPLTLESARPSHTSQYLCASSEFGGGGTDTQYFGPGTRLTVL.

The chain has TRBV7-9 and TRBJ1-4; 8 bases agree with TRBD1. Germline-derived CDR1 and CDR2 are SEHNR and FQNEAQ (reference sequence). The CDR3 loop spans 15 amino acids. The V gene end was trimmed by 4 bases and the J gene end by 1 base; junction bases not matched to a gene: 2. The CDR3 here is CASSYGQGTNEKLFF. CDR3 nucleotide sequence: TGTGCCAGCAGCTATGGACAGGGAACTAATGAAAAACTGTTTTTT.

This clone was picked up many times. This chain uses TRBV5-1 with TRBJ2-7, with TRBD2 as a possible D gene (5 bases). The germline CDR1 and CDR2 sequences are SGHRS and YFSETQ. The CDR3 has 11 amino acids. The ends were cut back, 6 bases at V and 6 bases at J, with 10 bases in the middle. The CDR3 region has the DNA TGCGCCAGCAAGGGAGAAACCGAGCAGTACTTC. Protein sequence: CASKGETEQYF.

This CDR3 is CASRWTGGPEAFF. The DNA for the CDR3 is TGTGCCAGCAGGTGGACAGGGGGCCCTGAAGCTTTCTTT. The J gene is TRBJ1-1, the V gene TRBV27; TRBD1 matches at 11 bases. The CDR3 length is 13 residues. CDR1 is MNHEY and CDR2 is SMNVEV in the germline V gene (reference sequence). With V trimmed by 6 bases and J by 6 bases, 3 bases remained unmatched.

V and J are TRBV11-2 and TRBJ2-3; a possible D gene is TRBD2 (6 bases). The CDR3 covers 19 residues. Germline CDR1 and CDR2: SGHAT and FQNNGV. Between the trimmed V and J ends, which lost 4 bases and 0 bases, there was a span of 23 bases. CDR3 region: CASSSYSLFWTTSTDTQYF. The DNA of the CDR3 is TGTGCCAGCAGCTCCTACTCCCTATTTTGGACTACAAGCACAGATACGCAGTATTTT.

The chain employs TRBV18 and TRBJ1-1; 7 nucleotides agree with TRBD1. Germline CDR1 and CDR2: KGHSH and LQKENI. V shed 6 bases, J shed 0 bases, and the junction held 4 bases outside the gene matches. The CDR3 has 14 residues. CDR3 DNA: TGTGCCAGCTCGGCGGACAGGCTGAACACTGAAGCTTTCTTT. This codes for CASSADRLNTEAFF.

The chain couples TRBV9 to TRBJ1-6, with D perhaps matching TRBD1 (6 bases). The V gene lost 0 bases and the J gene lost 7 bases, with 14 bases spanning the gap. CDR3 length: 16 residues. The germline V gene has CDR1 SGDLS and CDR2 YYNGEE. The CDR3 DNA reads TGTGCCAGCAGCGTAGCCGCGGGGGCGTTAAATTCACCCCTCCACTTT. It yields the protein CASSVAAGALNSPLHF.

V gene TRBV18 combines with J gene TRBJ2-6; 7 bases are shared with TRBD1. V shed 2 bases, J shed 1 base, and the junction held 2 bases outside the gene matches. Germline assignment: CDR1 KGHSH and CDR2 LQKENI. CDR3 length: 16 amino acids. The DNA of the CDR3 is TGTGCCAGCTCACCAGACAGGGAATCTGGGGCCAACGTCCTGACTTTC. Translation: CASSPDRESGANVLTF.

V gene TRBV5-1 combines with J gene TRBJ2-7, with D perhaps matching TRBD1 (5 bases). The CDR3 is 12 amino acids. The ends were cut back, 4 bases at V and 7 bases at J, with 12 bases in the middle. Germline V CDR1 and CDR2: SGHRS, YFSETQ. CDR3 DNA sequence: TGCGCCAGCAGCATTACAGGTCAAGAGCAGTACTTC. It is translated as CASSITGQEQYF.